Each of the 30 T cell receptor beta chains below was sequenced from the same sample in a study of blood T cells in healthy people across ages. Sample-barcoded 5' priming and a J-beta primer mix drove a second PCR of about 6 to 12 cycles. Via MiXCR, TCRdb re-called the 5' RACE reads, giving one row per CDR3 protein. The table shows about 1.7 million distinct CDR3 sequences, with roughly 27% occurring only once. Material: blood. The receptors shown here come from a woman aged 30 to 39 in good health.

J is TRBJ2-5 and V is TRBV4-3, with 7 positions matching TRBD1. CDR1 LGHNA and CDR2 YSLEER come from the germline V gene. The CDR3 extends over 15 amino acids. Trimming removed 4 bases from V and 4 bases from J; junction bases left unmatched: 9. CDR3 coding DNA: TGCGCCAGCAGCCCGGAAGGGACAGTGAGAGAGACCCAGTACTTC. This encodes CASSPEGTVRETQYF.

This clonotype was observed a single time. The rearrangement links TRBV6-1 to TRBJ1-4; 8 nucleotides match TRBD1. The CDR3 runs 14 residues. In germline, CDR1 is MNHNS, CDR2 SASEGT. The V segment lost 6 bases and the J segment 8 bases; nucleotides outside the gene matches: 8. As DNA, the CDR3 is TGTGCCAGCAGGGCGGACAGGGCAAGGGAAAAACTGTTTTTT. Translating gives CASRADRAREKLFF.

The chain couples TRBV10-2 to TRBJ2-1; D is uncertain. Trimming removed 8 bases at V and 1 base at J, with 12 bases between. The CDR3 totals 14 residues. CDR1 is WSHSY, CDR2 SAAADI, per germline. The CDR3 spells CASLWQTSYNEQFF. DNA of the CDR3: TGCGCCAGCCTATGGCAGACGTCCTACAATGAGCAGTTCTTC.

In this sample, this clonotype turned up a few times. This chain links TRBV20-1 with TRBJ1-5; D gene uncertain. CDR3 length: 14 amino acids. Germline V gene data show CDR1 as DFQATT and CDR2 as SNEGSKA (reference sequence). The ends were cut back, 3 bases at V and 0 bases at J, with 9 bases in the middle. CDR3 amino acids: CSARARNSNQPQHF. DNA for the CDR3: TGCAGTGCTAGGGCACGGAATAGCAATCAGCCCCAGCATTTT.

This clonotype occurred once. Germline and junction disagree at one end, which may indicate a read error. The CDR3 reads CGVEGGGYTF. Written as DNA, the CDR3 is TGCGGCGTTGAGGGCGGTGGTTACACCTTC. The V call is TRBV29-1, the J call TRBJ1-2; D is ambiguous. The CDR3 totals 10 residues. Per germline, CDR1 SQVTM and CDR2 ANQGSEA.

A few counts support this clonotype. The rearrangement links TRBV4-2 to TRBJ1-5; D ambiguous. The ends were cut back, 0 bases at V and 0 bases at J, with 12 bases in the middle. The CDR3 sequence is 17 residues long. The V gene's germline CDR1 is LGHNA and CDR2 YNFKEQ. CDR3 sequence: CASSQESVKVSNQPQHF. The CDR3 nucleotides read TGTGCCAGCAGCCAAGAATCGGTAAAGGTTAGCAATCAGCCCCAGCATTTT.

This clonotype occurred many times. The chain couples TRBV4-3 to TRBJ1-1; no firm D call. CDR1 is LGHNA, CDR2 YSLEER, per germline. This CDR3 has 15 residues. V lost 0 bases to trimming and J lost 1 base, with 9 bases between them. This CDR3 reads CASSQDSAGNTEAFF. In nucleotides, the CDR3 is TGCGCCAGCAGCCAAGATTCGGCGGGGAACACTGAAGCTTTCTTT.

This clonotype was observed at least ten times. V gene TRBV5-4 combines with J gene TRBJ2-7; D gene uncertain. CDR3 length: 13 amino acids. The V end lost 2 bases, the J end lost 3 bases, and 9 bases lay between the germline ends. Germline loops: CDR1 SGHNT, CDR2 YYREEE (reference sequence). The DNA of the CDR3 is TGTGCCAGCAGCTTCCGAGGTTACTACGAGCAGTACTTC. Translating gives CASSFRGYYEQYF.

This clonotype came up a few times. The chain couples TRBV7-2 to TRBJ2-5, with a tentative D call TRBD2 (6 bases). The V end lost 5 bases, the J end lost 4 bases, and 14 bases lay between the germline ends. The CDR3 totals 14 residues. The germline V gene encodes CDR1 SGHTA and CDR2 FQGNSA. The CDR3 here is CASSPGSPGETQYF. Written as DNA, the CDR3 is TGTGCCAGCAGCCCCGGGAGCCCCGGAGAGACCCAGTACTTC.

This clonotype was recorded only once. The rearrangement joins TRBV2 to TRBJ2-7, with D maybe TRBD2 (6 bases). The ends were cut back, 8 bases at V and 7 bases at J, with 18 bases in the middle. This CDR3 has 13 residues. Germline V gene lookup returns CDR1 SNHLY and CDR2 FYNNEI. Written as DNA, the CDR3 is TGTGCCAGCGCCCAGCGGGCGGGCAATGAGCAGTACTTC. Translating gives CASAQRAGNEQYF.

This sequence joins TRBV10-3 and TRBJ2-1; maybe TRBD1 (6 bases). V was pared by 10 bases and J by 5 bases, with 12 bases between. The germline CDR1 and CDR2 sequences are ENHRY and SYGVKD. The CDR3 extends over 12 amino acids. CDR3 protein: CATKRQDNEQFF. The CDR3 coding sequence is TGTGCCACGAAACGACAGGACAATGAGCAGTTCTTC.

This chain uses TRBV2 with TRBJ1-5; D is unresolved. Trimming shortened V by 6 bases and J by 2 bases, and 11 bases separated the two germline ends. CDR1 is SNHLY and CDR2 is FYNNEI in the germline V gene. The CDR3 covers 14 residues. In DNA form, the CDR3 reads TGTGCCAGCAGAGAACGGGAGGGCAATCAGCCCCAGCATTTT. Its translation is CASREREGNQPQHF.

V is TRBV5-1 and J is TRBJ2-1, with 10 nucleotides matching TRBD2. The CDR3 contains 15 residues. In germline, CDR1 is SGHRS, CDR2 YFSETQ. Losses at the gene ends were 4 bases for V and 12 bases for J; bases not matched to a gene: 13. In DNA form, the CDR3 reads TGCGCCAGCAGCCCTCTGAGCGGGGGGGCCTCTGGGCAGTTCTTC. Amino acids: CASSPLSGGASGQFF.

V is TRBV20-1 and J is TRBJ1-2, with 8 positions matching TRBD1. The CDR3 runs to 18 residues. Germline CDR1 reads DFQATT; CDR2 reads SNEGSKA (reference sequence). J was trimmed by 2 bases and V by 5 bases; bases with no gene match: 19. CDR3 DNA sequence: TGCAGTGCTGGTCAATCCCGATCCAGGGGGCTGGAAAACTATGGCTACACCTTC. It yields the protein CSAGQSRSRGLENYGYTF.

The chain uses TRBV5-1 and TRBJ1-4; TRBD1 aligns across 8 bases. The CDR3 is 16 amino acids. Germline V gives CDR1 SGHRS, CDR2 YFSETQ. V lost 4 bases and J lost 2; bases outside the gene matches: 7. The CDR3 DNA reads TGCGCCAGCAGCCCCTTTCAGGGGGCTACTAATGAAAAACTGTTTTTT. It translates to CASSPFQGATNEKLFF. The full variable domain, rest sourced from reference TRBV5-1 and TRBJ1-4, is KAGVTQTPRYLIKTRGQQVTLSCSPISGHRSVSWYQQTPGQGLQFLFEYFSETQRNKGNFPGRFSGRQFSNSRSEMNVSTLELGDSALYLCASSPFQGATNEKLFFGSGTQLSVL.

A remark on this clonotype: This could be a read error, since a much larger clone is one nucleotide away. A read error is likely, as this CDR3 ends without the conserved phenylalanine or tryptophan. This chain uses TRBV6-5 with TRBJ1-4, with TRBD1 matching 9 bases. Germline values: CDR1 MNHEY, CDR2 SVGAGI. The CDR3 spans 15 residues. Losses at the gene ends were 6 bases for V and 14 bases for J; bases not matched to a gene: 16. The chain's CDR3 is CASRRTGTGSEVLFL. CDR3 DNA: TGTGCCAGCAGAAGAACCGGGACAGGGAGTGAGGTGCTGTTTTTG.

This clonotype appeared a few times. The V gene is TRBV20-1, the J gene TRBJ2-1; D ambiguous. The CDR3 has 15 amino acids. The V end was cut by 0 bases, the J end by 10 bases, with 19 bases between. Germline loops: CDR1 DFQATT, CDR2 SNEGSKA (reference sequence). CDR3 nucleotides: TGCAGTGCTAGAGATCGGGCCTCAAGCTCCTACGAGCAGTTCTTC. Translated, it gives CSARDRASSSYEQFF.

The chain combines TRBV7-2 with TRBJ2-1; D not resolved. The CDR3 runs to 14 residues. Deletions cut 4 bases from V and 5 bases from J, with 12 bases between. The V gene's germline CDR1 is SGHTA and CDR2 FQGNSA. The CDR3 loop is CASSSDFGDNEQFF. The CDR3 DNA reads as TGTGCCAGCAGCTCCGATTTTGGGGACAATGAGCAGTTCTTC.

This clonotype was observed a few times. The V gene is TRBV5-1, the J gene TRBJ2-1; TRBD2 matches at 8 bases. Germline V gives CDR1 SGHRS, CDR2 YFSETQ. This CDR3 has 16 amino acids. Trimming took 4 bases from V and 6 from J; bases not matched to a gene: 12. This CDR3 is CASSLTPGLVSNEQFF. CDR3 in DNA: TGCGCCAGCAGCCTAACCCCGGGACTAGTGTCCAATGAGCAGTTCTTC.

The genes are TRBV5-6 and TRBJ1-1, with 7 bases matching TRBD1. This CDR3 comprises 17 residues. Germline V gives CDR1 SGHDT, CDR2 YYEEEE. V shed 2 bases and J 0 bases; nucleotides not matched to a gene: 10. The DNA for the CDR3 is TGTGCCAGCAGCTTAAGACAGGGCGGGAATATGAACACTGAAGCTTTCTTT. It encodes CASSLRQGGNMNTEAFF. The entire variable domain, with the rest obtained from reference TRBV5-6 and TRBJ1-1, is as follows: DAGVTQSPTHLIKTRGQQVTLRCSPKSGHDTVSWYQQALGQGPQFIFQYYEEEERQRGNFPDRFSGHQFPNYSSELNVNALLLGDSALYLCASSLRQGGNMNTEAFFGQGTRLTVV.

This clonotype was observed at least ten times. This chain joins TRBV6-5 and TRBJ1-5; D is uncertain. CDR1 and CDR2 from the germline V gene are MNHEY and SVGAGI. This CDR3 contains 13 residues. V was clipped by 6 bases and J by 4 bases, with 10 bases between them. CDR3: CASSGLWNQPQHF. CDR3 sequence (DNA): TGTGCCAGCAGCGGACTATGGAATCAGCCCCAGCATTTT.

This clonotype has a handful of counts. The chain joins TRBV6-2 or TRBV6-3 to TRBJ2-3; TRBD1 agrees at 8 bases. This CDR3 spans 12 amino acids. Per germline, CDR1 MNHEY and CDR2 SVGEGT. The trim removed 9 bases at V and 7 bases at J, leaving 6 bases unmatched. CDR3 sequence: CASQQGGNTQYF. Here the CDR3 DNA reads TGTGCCAGTCAACAGGGGGGAAATACGCAGTATTTT.

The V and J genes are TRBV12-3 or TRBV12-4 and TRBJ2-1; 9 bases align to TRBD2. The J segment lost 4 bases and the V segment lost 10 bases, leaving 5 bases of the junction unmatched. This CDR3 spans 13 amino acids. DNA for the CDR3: TGTGCCACGAGCGGGAGGCTTTACAATGAGCAGTTCTTC. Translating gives CATSGRLYNEQFF.

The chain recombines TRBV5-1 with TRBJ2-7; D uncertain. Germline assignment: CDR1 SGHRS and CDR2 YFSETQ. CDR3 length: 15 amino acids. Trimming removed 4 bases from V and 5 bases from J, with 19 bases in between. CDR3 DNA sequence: TGCGCCAGCAGCAAATCGGGTGCTGGTGGGGACGAGCAGTACTTC. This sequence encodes CASSKSGAGGDEQYF.

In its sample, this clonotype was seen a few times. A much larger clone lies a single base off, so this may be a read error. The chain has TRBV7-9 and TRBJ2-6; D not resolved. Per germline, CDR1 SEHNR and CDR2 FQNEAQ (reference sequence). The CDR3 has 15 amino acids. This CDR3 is CVSSLLTTGANVLTF. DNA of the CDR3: TGTGTCAGCAGCTTACTTACAACGGGGGCCAACGTCCTGACTTTC.

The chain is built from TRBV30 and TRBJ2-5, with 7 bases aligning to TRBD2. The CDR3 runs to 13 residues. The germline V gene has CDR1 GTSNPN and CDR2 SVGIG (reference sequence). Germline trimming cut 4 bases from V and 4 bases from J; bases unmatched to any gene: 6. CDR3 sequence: CAWNVGGGETQYF. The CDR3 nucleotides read TGTGCCTGGAATGTGGGCGGGGGAGAGACCCAGTACTTC.

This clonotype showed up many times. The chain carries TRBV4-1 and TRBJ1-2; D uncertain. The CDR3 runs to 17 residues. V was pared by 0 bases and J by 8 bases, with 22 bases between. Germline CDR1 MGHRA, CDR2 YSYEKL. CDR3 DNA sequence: TGCGCCAGCAGCCAAGACCTCCTGTTTAAACCCTTTTTCGGCTACACCTTC. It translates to CASSQDLLFKPFFGYTF.

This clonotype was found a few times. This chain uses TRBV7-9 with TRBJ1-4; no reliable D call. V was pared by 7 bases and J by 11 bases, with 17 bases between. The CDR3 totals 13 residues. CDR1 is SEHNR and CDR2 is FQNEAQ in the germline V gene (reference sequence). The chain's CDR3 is CASTNGHARKLFF. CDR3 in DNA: TGTGCCAGCACCAACGGGCACGCGAGGAAACTGTTTTTT. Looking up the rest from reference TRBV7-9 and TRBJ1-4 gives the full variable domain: DTGVSQNPRHKITKRGQNVTFRCDPISEHNRLYWYRQTLGQGPEFLTYFQNEAQLEKSRLLSDRFSAERPKGSFSTLEIQRTEQGDSAMYLCASTNGHARKLFFGSGTQLSVL.

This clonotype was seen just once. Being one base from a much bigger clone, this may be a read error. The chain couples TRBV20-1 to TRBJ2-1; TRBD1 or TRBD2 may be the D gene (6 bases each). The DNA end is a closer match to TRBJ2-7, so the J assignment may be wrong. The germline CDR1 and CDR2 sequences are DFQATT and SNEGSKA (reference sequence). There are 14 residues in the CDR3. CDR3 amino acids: CSADRLGSYNEQYF. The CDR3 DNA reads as TGCAGTGCGGACAGACTAGGTTCCTACAATGAGCAGTACTTC.

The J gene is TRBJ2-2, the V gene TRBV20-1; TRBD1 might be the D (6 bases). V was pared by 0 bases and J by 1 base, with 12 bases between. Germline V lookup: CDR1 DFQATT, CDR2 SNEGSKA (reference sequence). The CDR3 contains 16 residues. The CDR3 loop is CSARDTRGQNTGELFF. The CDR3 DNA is TGCAGTGCTAGAGATACGAGGGGACAGAACACCGGGGAGCTGTTTTTT.